The 5 T cell receptor beta chains given below trace back to one sample, sequenced in a study of T cells in Graves' hyperthyroidism and ophthalmopathy (dated by TCRdb to about 2019). Library preparation was by multiplex PCR. This sample was sequenced with an Illumina HiSeq 2000. The TCR beta CDR3 regions were amplified from the RNA transcripts. The first round of RT-PCR for the TCR CDR3 was performed with the HTBI primer set and the Qiagen OneStep RT-PCR kit. TCRdb took the public reads, trimmed them with fastp at Q25, ran MiXCR for clone calling and kept in-frame beta chains. Under each unique CDR3 protein, matching rows form one entry showing the most common genes and DNA. In this sample the table shows some 360,000 distinct CDR3 sequences, approximately 15% of which occur a single time. The ten largest clones represent 9.5% to 12% of the sample. Sample: blood. The source is a woman aged 55 to 70 with Graves' hyperthyroidism.

This rearrangement joins TRBV19 to TRBJ1-5; 8 bases match TRBD1. V lost 10 bases, J lost 3 bases, and 5 bases stayed unmatched. The CDR3 is made up of 13 amino acids. Germline values: CDR1 LNHDA, CDR2 SQIVND (reference sequence). The CDR3 DNA follows: TGTGCCACCTCGGGACAGGACAATCAGCCCCAGCATTTT. This codes for CATSGQDNQPQHF.

This clonotype was seen many times. The J gene is TRBJ1-2, the V gene TRBV6-1, with 9 bases fitting TRBD1. The CDR3 contains 15 residues. J was trimmed by 7 bases and V by 5 bases; bases with no gene match: 11. The V gene's germline CDR1 is MNHNS and CDR2 SASEGT. CDR3 loop: CASSQDPGQGRGYTF. In DNA form, the CDR3 reads TGTGCCAGCAGTCAGGACCCGGGACAGGGACGTGGCTACACCTTC.

This clonotype was found many times. This chain joins TRBV5-1 and TRBJ1-1; D gene ambiguous. The V end lost 0 bases, the J end lost 8 bases, and 14 bases lay between the germline ends. The CDR3 contains 14 residues. Germline V gene data show CDR1 as SGHRS and CDR2 as YFSETQ. The CDR3 here is CASSLGGREGEAFF. CDR3 DNA sequence: TGCGCCAGCAGCTTGGGAGGAAGGGAGGGAGAAGCTTTCTTT.

This clonotype was recorded many times. The CDR3 DNA sequence: TGTGCCAGTAGTCCGCGTGCGGGGGAGGGAATGAACACTGAAGCTTTCTTT. It is translated as CASSPRAGEGMNTEAFF. The genes are TRBV19 and TRBJ1-1, with TRBD1 as a possible D gene (5 bases). V lost 5 bases to trimming and J lost 0 bases, with 19 bases between them. This CDR3 has 17 residues. The germline V gene encodes CDR1 LNHDA and CDR2 SQIVND (reference sequence).

The count of this clonotype is one. J is TRBJ2-1 and V is TRBV7-2; D is perhaps TRBD1 (6 bases). The CDR3 covers 14 residues. Trimming took 8 bases from V and 2 from J, leaving 13 bases between them. CDR1 and CDR2 from the germline V gene are SGHTA and FQGNSA. CDR3 loop: CASSGRDTYNEQFF. The CDR3 DNA reads as TGTGCCAGCTCCGGCCGGGACACCTACAATGAGCAGTTCTTC.